These T cell receptor beta chains were read from a single sample in a study of T cell repertoires in aging, cancer and after chemotherapy. TCRdb ran MiXCR on the multiplex PCR reads and lists one entry per CDR3 protein. The sample includes about 13,000 distinct CDR3 sequences, approximately 24% of them seen just once. The specimen was blood. Every receptor here comes from a human donor in good health. Each CDR3 is given with its conserved first and last residue. Fields, in order: D gene, clone size, V gene, J gene, CDR3 length, CDR3 DNA, CDR3 protein. D genes are given only for firm matches. Expanded clones get a size class; other rows say once, few or many, or leave the size out.

>NA|NA|TRBV7-2|TRBJ1-2|14
TGTGCCAGCAGCCCGGGGCCCTCCCAGGATGGCTACACCTTC
CASSPGPSQDGYTF
>NA|few|TRBV7-9|TRBJ1-2|15
TGTGCCAGCAGCATCCCGACAGCAAAAAGAGATGGCTACACCTTC
CASSIPTAKRDGYTF
>NA|NA|TRBV12-3/TRBV12-4|TRBJ1-4|15
TGTGCCAGCAGTGGTCGGGGCGGAGGGACCCAAAAACTGTTTTTT
CASSGRGGGTQKLFF
>TRBD1|medium-sized|TRBV6-5|TRBJ1-2|13
TGTGCCAGCAGGACAGGGGGCCACGGTGGCTACACCTTC
CASRTGGHGGYTF
>NA|NA|TRBV18|TRBJ2-1|17
TGTGCCAGCTCACCGCGGATAGCGGCCAGCTCCTACAATGAGCAGTTCTTC
CASSPRIAASSYNEQFF
>NA|NA|TRBV5-1|TRBJ2-7|13
TGCGCCAGCAGCTCGACAGGACCCTACGAGCAGTACTTC
CASSSTGPYEQYF
>NA|NA|TRBV24-1|TRBJ1-5|13
TGTGCCACCAGTGATGGGGCCGCCGGGCCCCAGCATTTT
CATSDGAAGPQHF
>NA|few|TRBV12-3/TRBV12-4|TRBJ1-5|14
TGTGCCAGCAGTTTAAGGGGGGTCGATCAGCCCCAGCATTTT
CASSLRGVDQPQHF
>TRBD2|once|TRBV5-1|TRBJ2-3|15
TGCGCCAGCAGCGGAACAGCGGGGGGGCCCGATACGCAGTATTTT
CASSGTAGGPDTQYF
>TRBD1|few|TRBV6-1|TRBJ1-5|12
TGTGCCAGCAGTTACAGGGGGGATCCCCAGCATTTT
CASSYRGDPQHF
>TRBD1|few|TRBV5-1|TRBJ1-6|19
TGCGCCAGCAGCTCCGGACAGGGCGGTCTGAGCTCCTATAATTCACCCCTCCACTTT
CASSSGQGGLSSYNSPLHF
>NA|medium-sized|TRBV6-5|TRBJ2-5|12
TGTGCCAGCAGACCGTCGGATGAGACCCAGTACTTC
CASRPSDETQYF
>NA|NA|TRBV27|TRBJ2-3|18
TGTGCCAGCAGTTTATCGGCGTGGAGGACCACAGAAGGAGATACGCAGTATTTT
CASSLSAWRTTEGDTQYF
>NA|NA|TRBV6-5|TRBJ1-1|14
TGTGCCAGCAATACCGGGGGCCAGGCCGGTGAAGCTTTCTTT
CASNTGGQAGEAFF
>NA|few|TRBV6-5|TRBJ1-5|13
TGTGCCAGCAGTTACGGGGCTAATCAGCCCCAGCATTTT
CASSYGANQPQHF
>NA|NA|TRBV28|TRBJ1-4|14
TGTGCCAGCAGTCCGTCGACGGTTGATGAAAAACTGTTTTTT
CASSPSTVDEKLFF
>NA|NA|TRBV5-1|TRBJ1-2|15
TGCTCCAGCAGCTTAGGTCACGCAGCTAACTATGGCTACACCTTC
CSSSLGHAANYGYTF
>TRBD2|medium-sized|TRBV6-2/TRBV6-3|TRBJ2-5|14
TGTGCCAGCAGTTCGACTAGCGGGGGAGAGACCCAGTACTTC
CASSSTSGGETQYF
>TRBD1|few|TRBV20-1|TRBJ2-7|15
TGCAGTGCTAGACCGCCCCGGGACAGGAGCTACGAGCAGTACTTC
CSARPPRDRSYEQYF
>NA|few|TRBV12-3/TRBV12-4|TRBJ2-1|12
TGTGCCAGCAGTTTAGGGGGACGTGAGCAGTTCTTC
CASSLGGREQFF
>NA|medium-sized|TRBV27|TRBJ2-1|15
TGTGCCAGCAGTTTGAAAGACGACGGAGCCCCTGAAGAGTTCTTC
CASSLKDDGAPEEFF
>NA|NA|TRBV24-1|TRBJ2-1|16
TGTGCCACCAGTGACCCTCAGGGGGGATCCTACAATGAGCAGTTCTTC
CATSDPQGGSYNEQFF
>TRBD1|medium-sized|TRBV20-1|TRBJ2-7|15
TGCAGTGCTAGGACCCCCGGGACAGGGGACTACGAGCAGTACTTC
CSARTPGTGDYEQYF
>TRBD1|NA|TRBV5-8|TRBJ1-2|14
TGTGCCAGCAGCACAGGGACAGGGGACTATGTCTACACCTTC
CASSTGTGDYVYTF
>NA|once|TRBV5-4|TRBJ1-5|18
TGTGCCAGCAGCGCACGACAGAGCAGATTCGATGGCAATCAGCCCCAGAATTTT
CASSARQSRFDGNQPQNF
>TRBD1|NA|TRBV24-1|TRBJ2-1|16
TGTGCCACCAGTGACTGGACAGGGGGAAAATACAATGAGCAGTTCTTC
CATSDWTGGKYNEQFF
>TRBD2|NA|TRBV19|TRBJ2-3|15
TGTGCCAGTAGTATTGCGGGGGGGTTCACAGATACGCAGTATTTT
CASSIAGGFTDTQYF
>NA|NA|TRBV20-1|TRBJ1-5|14
TGCAGTGCAATTACCGGGGGTAGCAATCAGCCCCAGCATTTT
CSAITGGSNQPQHF
>TRBD1|medium-sized|TRBV19|TRBJ1-2|17
TGTGCCAGTAGCAAAACAACAGGGGGCACGCGATCTTCTGGCTACACCTTC
CASSKTTGGTRSSGYTF
>NA|NA|TRBV28|TRBJ2-1|15
TGTGCCAGCAGCCCGCCCAGGGGGGTTCAGAATGAGCAGTTCTTC
CASSPPRGVQNEQFF
>TRBD1|few|TRBV5-4|TRBJ2-5|13
TGTGCCGGCTCCGGGACAGAAGAAGAGACCCAGTACTTC
CAGSGTEEETQYF
>NA|NA|TRBV27|TRBJ1-5|15
TGTGCCAGCAGTTCCCCACAAGGGCGAAATCAGCCCCAGCATTTT
CASSSPQGRNQPQHF
>NA|few|TRBV7-2|TRBJ2-5|16
TGTGCCAGCCAACGGGTATTCTCAGGAAGGCTAGAGACCCAGTACTTC
CASQRVFSGRLETQYF
>TRBD1|NA|TRBV2|TRBJ1-1|16
TGTGCCAGCAGTGAAAGGGGGACAGGCTATTACACTGAAGCTTTCTTT
CASSERGTGYYTEAFF
>NA|NA|TRBV10-1|TRBJ2-1|16
TGCGCCAGCAGTGAGTCAGTCCAATTATCCTACAATGAGCAGTTCTTC
CASSESVQLSYNEQFF
>NA|medium-sized|TRBV20-1|TRBJ2-3|13
TGCAGTGCGTCAGAGGCGAGCACAGATACGCAGTATTTT
CSASEASTDTQYF
>NA|medium-sized|TRBV6-5|TRBJ1-1|10
TGTGCCACCAGAGCCGAGATAGCTTTCTTT
CATRAEIAFF
>NA|medium-sized|TRBV24-1|TRBJ2-7|11
TGTGCCACCAGTGATTACTACGAGCAGTACTTC
CATSDYYEQYF
>NA|NA|TRBV20-1|TRBJ1-5|12
TGCAGTGCTAGTTCAGCTAATCAGCCCCAGCATTTT
CSASSANQPQHF
>NA|medium-sized|TRBV6-5|TRBJ1-2|15
TGTGCCAGCAGTTCTAACCCGGGACTCAGCTATGGCTACACCTTC
CASSSNPGLSYGYTF